The 23 T cell receptor beta chains listed next were all sequenced from one sample in a study of blood T cells in healthy people across ages. Alongside a J-beta primer mix, a sample-barcoded 5' primer served in a second PCR lasting roughly 6 to 11 cycles. In TCRdb, the 5' RACE reads were re-called with MiXCR into one record per CDR3 protein. The sample holds some 850,000 distinct CDR3 sequences, roughly 25% seen once. This sample also appeared in a second study, on T cells of mothers and their children.

Sequenced sample: blood. These receptors came from a boy younger than 18 in good health.

This clonotype was seen more than once but under ten times. Its ends do not fully match the called genes, so a read error is possible. J is TRBJ2-7 and V is TRBV5-1, with no clear D. This CDR3 is 12 amino acids long. Germline assignment: CDR1 SGHRS and CDR2 YFSETQ. This CDR3 is CASSSGGYERYF. CDR3 sequence (DNA): TGCGCCAGCAGCTCTGGTGGCTACGAGCGGTACTTC.

This clonotype was seen a few times. V usage is TRBV7-9 and J usage is TRBJ2-5; D is ambiguous. Germline V CDR1 and CDR2: SEHNR, FQNEAQ (reference sequence). This CDR3 contains 15 residues. V shed 4 bases and J shed 2 bases, with 14 bases lying between them. CDR3 residues: CASSSTALGQETQYF. The DNA for the CDR3 is TGTGCCAGCAGCTCAACAGCATTGGGGCAAGAGACCCAGTACTTC.

The gene calls are TRBV12-3 or TRBV12-4 and TRBJ2-5, with 7 nucleotides matching TRBD1. V lost 7 bases to trimming and J lost 3 bases; unmatched junction nucleotides: 11. This CDR3 has 15 residues. Written as DNA, the CDR3 is TGTGCCAGCAAAGACAGGGCCGAGCCTGAAGAGACCCAGTACTTC. Translating gives CASKDRAEPEETQYF.

This chain links TRBV20-1 with TRBJ2-2; 10 bases agree with TRBD1. V lost 6 bases to trimming and J lost 6 bases; unmatched junction nucleotides: 7. CDR1 and CDR2 from the germline V gene are DFQATT and SNEGSKA (reference sequence). The CDR3 is 14 residues long. The CDR3 nucleotides read TGCAGTGCCTCCGGGACAGGGGATTCCGGGGAGCTGTTTTTT. As protein: CSASGTGDSGELFF.

This clonotype has only one observation. The CDR3 sequence is CASGTLGNEKLFF. The CDR3 nucleotides are TGTGCCAGCGGCACCCTTGGTAATGAAAAACTGTTTTTT. The rearrangement links TRBV27 to TRBJ1-4; no clear D gene. Germline CDR1 and CDR2: MNHEY and SMNVEV (reference sequence). The length of the CDR3 is 13 residues. Trimming removed 8 bases from V and 4 bases from J, with 11 bases in between.

This clonotype was seen more than once but under ten times. Sequence at one end of the junction differs from germline and may be a read error. The rearrangement links TRBV5-6 to TRBJ2-7, with D possibly being TRBD1 or TRBD2 (5 bases each). The germline V gene encodes CDR1 SGHDT and CDR2 YYEEEE. This CDR3 contains 16 residues. The CDR3 DNA follows: TGTGCCTGCAGCGGTGGCCGGGACCGACCCCTCTACGAGCAGTACTTC. Protein sequence: CACSGGRDRPLYEQYF. Filled out from reference TRBV5-6 and TRBJ2-7, the complete variable domain reads DAGVTQSPTHLIKTRGQQVTLRCSPKSGHDTVSWYQQALGQGPQFIFQYYEEEERQRGNFPDRFSGHQFPNYSSELNVNALLLGDSALYLCACSGGRDRPLYEQYFGPGTRLTVT.

In this sample, this clonotype turned up a few times. This sequence joins TRBV28 and TRBJ1-1, with TRBD1 matching 8 bases. V shed 6 bases and J 4 bases; nucleotides not matched to a gene: 19. Germline lookup yields CDR1 MDHEN and CDR2 SYDVKM. This CDR3 contains 18 residues. The CDR3 loop is CASRSGSGRGLAGTEAFF. As DNA, the CDR3 is TGTGCCAGCAGATCAGGGTCGGGCAGGGGGCTCGCGGGCACTGAAGCTTTCTTT.

This chain connects TRBV7-6 to TRBJ1-1; 10 bases align to TRBD1. V trimming: 0 bases; J trimming: 1 base; junction bases outside the gene matches: 5. The CDR3 covers 17 residues. Germline assignment: CDR1 SGHVS and CDR2 FNYEAQ. CDR3 sequence: CASSLAGQGKRNTEAFF. For the CDR3, the DNA is TGTGCCAGCAGCTTAGCGGGACAGGGGAAGAGGAACACTGAAGCTTTCTTT.

The chain recombines TRBV20-1 with TRBJ1-1; possible D gene TRBD1, 6 bases. The V gene's germline CDR1 is DFQATT and CDR2 SNEGSKA (reference sequence). This CDR3 comprises 17 residues. V gave up 5 bases and J gave up 0 bases, with 22 bases separating them. The DNA for the CDR3 is TGCAGTGCTGGAGGGCAGACCAGGGGTACCATGAACACTGAAGCTTTCTTT. Translating it yields CSAGGQTRGTMNTEAFF.

This clonotype was observed a few times. The chain has TRBV20-1 and TRBJ2-3; D is possibly TRBD1 (6 bases). In germline, CDR1 is DFQATT, CDR2 SNEGSKA (reference sequence). The CDR3 spans 13 residues. With 3 bases removed from V and 0 bases from J, the gap between germline ends came to 7 bases. The CDR3 DNA follows: TGCAGTGCTAGCAGGGGAAGCACAGATACGCAGTATTTT. It codes for CSASRGSTDTQYF.

The chain links TRBV28 to TRBJ2-4; no firm D call. CDR1 MDHEN and CDR2 SYDVKM come from the germline V gene. V was cut by 7 bases and J by 6 bases, with 10 bases left in between. The CDR3 extends over 12 amino acids. CDR3 loop: CASTREGNIQYF. CDR3 coding DNA: TGTGCCAGCACTCGCGAAGGAAACATTCAGTACTTC.

This chain joins TRBV29-1 and TRBJ2-1, with D hard to call. CDR1 is SQVTM and CDR2 is ANQGSEA in the germline V gene. The ends were cut back, 1 base at V and 1 base at J, with 14 bases in the middle. This CDR3 region has 16 residues. The CDR3 loop is CSVEGSGRLSYNEQFF. The CDR3 region has the DNA TGCAGCGTTGAAGGTTCCGGGCGGTTATCCTACAATGAGCAGTTCTTC.

The DNA of the CDR3 is TGTGCCAGCAGCCAAGCCCTCTACGGGACACCTTATGGCTACACCTTC. Encoded protein: CASSQALYGTPYGYTF. The rearrangement uses TRBV14 and TRBJ1-2; D might be TRBD1 (6 bases). Trimming removed 1 base from V and 5 bases from J, with 17 bases in between. The V gene's germline CDR1 is SGHDN and CDR2 FVKESK. This CDR3 has 16 residues.

This clonotype was seen a few times. The CDR3 bases are TGTGCCAGCAGTTGGACTTACAACACTGAAGCTTTCTTT. Amino acid sequence: CASSWTYNTEAFF. The rearrangement joins TRBV28 to TRBJ1-1; no clear D. CDR1 and CDR2 (germline): MDHEN, SYDVKM. This CDR3 contains 13 residues. The V end was cut by 4 bases, the J end by 2 bases, with 8 bases between.

The V gene is TRBV11-2, the J gene TRBJ2-5, with TRBD2 identical over 7 bases. The CDR3 sequence is 17 residues long. The V gene end was trimmed by 2 bases and the J gene end by 4 bases; junction bases not matched to a gene: 13. CDR1 SGHAT and CDR2 FQNNGV come from the germline V gene. The DNA of the CDR3 is TGTGCCAGCAGCTTATTGGGGACTACCACTCCAAGAGAGACCCAGTACTTC. Protein sequence: CASSLLGTTTPRETQYF.

The rearrangement uses TRBV12-3 or TRBV12-4 and TRBJ2-7; tentative D call: TRBD1 (6 bases). The V end was cut by 3 bases, the J end by 4 bases, with 13 bases between. This CDR3 region has 14 residues. The CDR3 region is CASSLGTTFYEQYF. CDR3 nucleotide sequence: TGTGCCAGCAGTTTGGGGACAACATTTTACGAGCAGTACTTC.

This clonotype has just a few counts. V usage is TRBV10-3 and J usage is TRBJ2-5, with D tentatively TRBD2 (5 bases). Germline V lookup: CDR1 ENHRY, CDR2 SYGVKD. V was shortened by 6 bases and J by 0 bases, with 5 bases between the two germline ends. The CDR3 is made up of 12 amino acids. CDR3 protein: CAIRRDQETQYF. The DNA for the CDR3 is TGTGCCATCAGGAGGGACCAAGAGACCCAGTACTTC.

V and J are TRBV12-3 or TRBV12-4 and TRBJ2-1; 7 bases map to TRBD1. The CDR3 spans 15 residues. V gave up 1 base and J gave up 9 bases; unmatched junction bases: 9. CDR3 DNA sequence: TGTGCCAGCAGTTTAGTAGGGGGCAATTTAGTTGAGCAGTTCTTC. It specifies CASSLVGGNLVEQFF.

V gene TRBV18 combines with J gene TRBJ1-1; TRBD1 agrees at 7 bases. The CDR3 length is 14 residues. V lost 3 bases to trimming and J lost 6 bases; unmatched junction nucleotides: 7. The germline V gene has CDR1 KGHSH and CDR2 LQKENI. CDR3 amino acids: CASSPQPGTAEAFF. Here the CDR3 DNA reads TGTGCCAGCTCACCTCAACCCGGGACAGCTGAAGCTTTCTTT.

The chain recombines TRBV2 with TRBJ2-2, with a weak D call TRBD1 (6 bases). Deletions cut 4 bases from V and 0 bases from J, with 9 bases between. The CDR3 loop spans 15 amino acids. CDR1 is SNHLY, CDR2 FYNNEI, per germline. Written as DNA, the CDR3 is TGTGCCAGCAGTGGGGACACTACGAACACCGGGGAGCTGTTTTTT. Translating it yields CASSGDTTNTGELFF.

This clonotype was seen a handful of times. The genes are TRBV10-3 and TRBJ2-5, with 10 bases aligning to TRBD2. V lost 0 bases and J lost 5; bases outside the gene matches: 12. The CDR3 has 18 residues. From germline, CDR1 is ENHRY and CDR2 SYGVKD. CDR3 in amino acids: CAISESILAGMESETQYF. In DNA, the CDR3 is TGTGCCATCAGTGAGTCGATACTAGCGGGAATGGAATCGGAGACCCAGTACTTC.

This clonotype was counted only a few times. The chain links TRBV6-1 to TRBJ2-3; a possible D gene is TRBD2 (5 bases). Between the trimmed V and J ends, which lost 7 bases and 6 bases, there was a span of 14 bases. Germline assignment: CDR1 MNHNS and CDR2 SASEGT. The CDR3 contains 13 residues. The DNA for the CDR3 is TGTGCCAGCATTGTAGCGACGTCCGATACGCAGTATTTT. Translation gives CASIVATSDTQYF.

The J gene is TRBJ1-4, the V gene TRBV5-1; D ambiguous. The CDR3 extends over 16 amino acids. Germline V lookup: CDR1 SGHRS, CDR2 YFSETQ. V lost 0 bases to trimming and J lost 3 bases, with 12 bases between them. Here the CDR3 reads CASSLGFGGSNEKLFF. The CDR3 DNA reads TGCGCCAGCAGCTTGGGATTCGGCGGCTCTAATGAAAAACTGTTTTTT.